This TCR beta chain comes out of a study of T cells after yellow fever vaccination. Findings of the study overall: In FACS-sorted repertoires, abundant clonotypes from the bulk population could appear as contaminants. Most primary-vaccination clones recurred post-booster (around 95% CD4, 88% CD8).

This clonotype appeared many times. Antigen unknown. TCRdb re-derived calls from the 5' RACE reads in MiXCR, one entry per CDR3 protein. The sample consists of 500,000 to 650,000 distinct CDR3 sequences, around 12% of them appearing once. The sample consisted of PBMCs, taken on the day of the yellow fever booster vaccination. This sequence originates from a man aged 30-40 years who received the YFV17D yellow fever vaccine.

CDR3 region: CASSRGQAGTEAFF. In DNA form, the CDR3 reads TGTGCCAGCAGCCGGGGACAGGCGGGCACTGAAGCTTTCTTT. The rearrangement links TRBV11-1 to TRBJ1-1, with TRBD1 matching over 8 bases. The J segment lost 4 bases and the V segment lost 5 bases, leaving 6 bases of the junction unmatched. Germline CDR1 reads SGHAT; CDR2 reads FQDESV (reference sequence). CDR3 size: 14 residues.